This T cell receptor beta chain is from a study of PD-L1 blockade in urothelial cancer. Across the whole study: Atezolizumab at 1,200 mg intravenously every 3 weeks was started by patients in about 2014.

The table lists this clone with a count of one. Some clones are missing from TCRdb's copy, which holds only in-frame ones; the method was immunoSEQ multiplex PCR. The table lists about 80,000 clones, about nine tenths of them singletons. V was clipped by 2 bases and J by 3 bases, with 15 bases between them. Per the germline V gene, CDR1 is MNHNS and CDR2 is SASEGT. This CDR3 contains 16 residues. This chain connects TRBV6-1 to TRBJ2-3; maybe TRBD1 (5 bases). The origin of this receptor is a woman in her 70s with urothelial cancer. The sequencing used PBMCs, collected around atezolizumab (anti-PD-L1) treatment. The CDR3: CASSEFSRVGTDTQYF. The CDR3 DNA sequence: TGTGCCAGCAGTGAATTTTCCAGGGTCGGGACAGATACGCAGTATTTT.